Listed here are 24 T cell receptor beta chains from one sample, sequenced in a study of blood T cell repertoires in COVID-19. Method: immunoSEQ multiplex PCR; TCRdb's copy keeps in-frame clones and lacks some. The data show around 230,000 clones, with 81% seen just once and 6% to 9.5% held by the top ten. Sequencing was performed on peripheral blood. The receptors originated from an elderly woman with acute or convalescent COVID-19.

The chain combines TRBV28 with TRBJ1-1, with TRBD1 as a possible D gene (6 bases). Germline assignment: CDR1 MDHEN and CDR2 SYDVKM. Between the trimmed V and J ends, which lost 8 bases and 2 bases, there was a span of 21 bases. The CDR3 contains 16 residues. CDR3 nucleotides: TGTGCCAGCGTCTCGCGGGCAGGGGTAGGAAACACTGAAGCTTTCTTT. It codes for CASVSRAGVGNTEAFF.

The V call is TRBV3-1 (or the pseudogene TRBV3-2), the J call TRBJ1-2, with 8 bases fitting TRBD1. The length of the CDR3 is 13 residues. Germline loops: CDR1 LGHDT, CDR2 YNNKEL (reference sequence). V lost 4 bases to trimming and J lost 4 bases; unmatched junction nucleotides: 2. The CDR3 region has the DNA TGTGCCAGCAGCCTTACAGGGGGCTATGGCTACACCTTC. It is translated as CASSLTGGYGYTF.

This clone was counted once. This rearrangement joins TRBV19 to TRBJ2-6; the D gene is possibly TRBD1 (6 bases). The V and J ends lost 5 bases and 2 bases respectively, with 10 bases between them. The CDR3 is made up of 15 amino acids. The germline gives CDR1 LNHDA, CDR2 SQIVND (reference sequence). The CDR3 nucleotides are TGTGCCAGTAGTTTTCAGGGGACTGGGGCCAACGTCCTGACTTTC. It yields the protein CASSFQGTGANVLTF.

This clone appeared a few times. The chain is built from TRBV5-6 and TRBJ1-5; TRBD1 is a possible D gene (5 bases). There are 17 residues in the CDR3. Trimming removed 0 bases from V and 3 bases from J, with 16 bases in between. CDR1 and CDR2 (germline): SGHDT, YYEEEE. The CDR3: CASSLVFPNGANQPQHF. Written as DNA, the CDR3 is TGTGCCAGCAGCTTGGTCTTCCCCAATGGGGCCAATCAGCCCCAGCATTTT.

The chain employs TRBV2 and TRBJ2-4; 10 bases line up with TRBD2. Trimming took 1 base from V and 6 from J; bases not matched to a gene: 6. Looked up from germline, CDR1 is SNHLY and CDR2 is FYNNEI. The CDR3 runs to 16 residues. CDR3 residues: CASSEGISGGLNIQYF. The CDR3 DNA reads TGTGCCAGCAGTGAAGGGATTAGCGGGGGGTTAAACATTCAGTACTTC.

The table lists this clone with a count of one. The genes are TRBV6-5 and TRBJ1-1; possibly TRBD1 for D (5 bases). V was clipped by 7 bases and J by 1 base, with 16 bases between them. Germline CDR1 is MNHEY and CDR2 is SVGAGI. The CDR3 extends over 15 amino acids. The CDR3 DNA reads as TGTGCCAGCACTAGAGCGACAGACGGGAACACTGAAGCTTTCTTT. Translating gives CASTRATDGNTEAFF.

The chain couples TRBV7-2 to TRBJ1-6, with 9 bases matching TRBD1. CDR3 length: 16 residues. The V and J ends lost 1 base and 5 bases, in that order; junction bases with no gene match: 3. Germline V CDR1 and CDR2: SGHTA, FQGNSA. CDR3 sequence (DNA): TGTGCCAGCAGCTTAGAACGGACAGGGGATAATTCACCCCTCCACTTT. It is translated as CASSLERTGDNSPLHF.

The gene calls are TRBV3-1 (or the pseudogene TRBV3-2) and TRBJ2-5; 7 nucleotides match TRBD2. With V trimmed by 0 bases and J by 2 bases, 3 bases remained unmatched. CDR3 size: 15 residues. Germline CDR1 is LGHDT and CDR2 is YNNKEL (reference sequence). In DNA form, the CDR3 reads TGTGCCAGCAGCCAAGATGGGGGGGAACAAGAGACCCAGTACTTC. This encodes CASSQDGGEQETQYF.

This clone was recorded only once. The rearrangement uses TRBV6-1 and TRBJ2-1; 9 bases are a match to TRBD2. J was trimmed by 4 bases and V by 2 bases; bases with no gene match: 21. Germline CDR1 is MNHNS and CDR2 is SASEGT. The CDR3 extends over 21 amino acids. The CDR3 spells CASSERGPPGGAGGSYNEQFF. The CDR3 DNA reads as TGTGCCAGCAGTGAAAGGGGCCCTCCTGGGGGAGCGGGAGGATCTTACAATGAGCAGTTCTTC.

This chain links TRBV10-1 with TRBJ2-7; TRBD2 agrees at 9 bases. Germline V gives CDR1 WNHNN, CDR2 SYGVQD (reference sequence). This CDR3 region has 15 residues. Unmatched junction bases numbered 12, after V lost 9 bases and J lost 3 bases. In DNA form, the CDR3 reads TGCGCCAGGAGGGCCCGGCTAGCGGGACTCTACGAGCAGTACTTC. This gives the protein CARRARLAGLYEQYF.

V usage is TRBV19 and J usage is TRBJ1-6; D ambiguous. This CDR3 comprises 13 residues. Trimming cost V 6 bases and J 8 bases, with 11 bases left between them. Germline V CDR1 and CDR2: LNHDA, SQIVND (reference sequence). CDR3 loop: CASRTIQDSPLHF. The CDR3 region has the DNA TGTGCCAGTAGGACTATACAAGATTCACCCCTCCACTTT.

CDR3 region: CASSPGQEFNYGYTF. CDR3 sequence (DNA): TGTGCCAGCAGCCCTGGGCAGGAATTTAACTATGGCTACACCTTC. The chain is built from TRBV7-9 and TRBJ1-2; no reliable D call. Between the trimmed V and J ends, which lost 5 bases and 1 base, there was a span of 14 bases. This CDR3 is 15 amino acids long. Germline loops: CDR1 SEHNR, CDR2 FQNEAQ (reference sequence).

The J gene is TRBJ2-4, the V gene TRBV3-1 (or the pseudogene TRBV3-2); TRBD1 matches 12 bases. Germline V gives CDR1 LGHDT, CDR2 YNNKEL (reference sequence). This CDR3 spans 21 amino acids. The J segment lost 7 bases and the V segment lost 1 base, leaving 20 bases of the junction unmatched. CDR3 nucleotide sequence: TGTGCCAGCAGCCAAGCTCCCCTCCTCCCGGGACAGGGGGCGCAGCGGAACATTCAGTACTTC. Translating gives CASSQAPLLPGQGAQRNIQYF.

The chain combines TRBV19 with TRBJ2-2; 7 nucleotides agree with TRBD1. V lost 6 bases to trimming and J lost 2 bases; unmatched junction nucleotides: 12. Germline assignment: CDR1 LNHDA and CDR2 SQIVND (reference sequence). The CDR3 length is 17 residues. CDR3 loop: CASSGTSGTVNTGELFF. CDR3 in DNA: TGTGCCAGTAGCGGAACCTCCGGGACAGTAAACACCGGGGAGCTGTTTTTT.

The V gene is TRBV9, the J gene TRBJ2-3; 10 bases agree with TRBD1. V was clipped by 4 bases and J by 1 base; unmatched bases: 3. The V gene's germline CDR1 is SGDLS and CDR2 YYNGEE. CDR3 size: 15 residues. CDR3 sequence: CASSWGTGGTDTQYF. The CDR3 nucleotides are TGTGCCAGCAGCTGGGGGACAGGGGGCACAGATACGCAGTATTTT.

The chain recombines TRBV12-5 with TRBJ1-2; no clear D. Germline V gives CDR1 LGHNT, CDR2 FRNRAP. V was trimmed by 5 bases and J by 4 bases, leaving 8 bases between them. There are 12 residues in the CDR3. The CDR3 sequence: CASGPRSYGYTF. CDR3 nucleotides: TGTGCTAGTGGTCCCCGTAGCTATGGCTACACCTTC.

V usage is TRBV7-2 and J usage is TRBJ2-5; no firm D call. The V and J ends lost 5 bases and 0 bases respectively, with 10 bases between them. CDR1 SGHTA and CDR2 FQGNSA come from the germline V gene. The CDR3 runs to 14 residues. The CDR3 loop reads CASSKDWNQETQYF. CDR3 sequence (DNA): TGTGCCAGCAGCAAAGACTGGAACCAAGAGACCCAGTACTTC.

The V and J genes are TRBV5-6 and TRBJ2-3, with D uncertain. The CDR3 sequence is 13 residues long. V lost 0 bases, J lost 3 bases, and 5 bases lay in between. Germline CDR1 is SGHDT and CDR2 is YYEEEE. The CDR3 here is CASSLAQTDTQYF. CDR3 coding DNA: TGTGCCAGCAGCTTGGCACAGACAGATACGCAGTATTTT.

The gene calls are TRBV3-1 (or the pseudogene TRBV3-2) and TRBJ2-3; 7 bases agree with TRBD1. Germline CDR1 LGHDT, CDR2 YNNKEL (reference sequence). This CDR3 contains 12 residues. V lost 8 bases to trimming and J lost 5 bases; unmatched junction nucleotides: 4. The CDR3, as DNA: TGTGCCAGCGACAGGGCCGGAGATACGCAGTATTTT. It encodes CASDRAGDTQYF.

The genes are TRBV7-8 and TRBJ2-2; 7 bases fit TRBD1. Unmatched junction bases numbered 7, after V lost 5 bases and J lost 4 bases. This CDR3 spans 15 amino acids. Germline CDR1 is SGHVS and CDR2 is FQNEAQ. The chain's CDR3 is CASSPTGLATGELFF. The CDR3 nucleotides read TGTGCCAGCAGCCCGACAGGGTTGGCCACCGGGGAGCTGTTTTTT.

V gene TRBV7-3 combines with J gene TRBJ2-1; D unclear. The CDR3 length is 15 residues. Trimming pared 3 bases from V and 0 bases from J, leaving 9 bases between. CDR1 SGHTA and CDR2 FQGTGA come from the germline V gene. CDR3 in DNA: TGTGCCAGCAGCTTGGTTGGCGGCTCCTACAATGAGCAGTTCTTC. Its protein product is CASSLVGGSYNEQFF.

This chain links TRBV5-1 with TRBJ1-6; TRBD1 might be the D (6 bases). Trimming took off 0 bases at V and 2 bases at J, with 12 bases between the two ends. Germline CDR1 is SGHRS and CDR2 is YFSETQ. This CDR3 comprises 17 residues. The DNA for the CDR3 is TGCGCCAGCAGCTTGGATCTCAGGACAGCCTATAATTCACCCCTCCACTTT. Encoded protein: CASSLDLRTAYNSPLHF.

The V and J genes are TRBV5-1 and TRBJ2-2, with 9 bases aligning to TRBD1. The CDR3 covers 16 residues. The J segment lost 1 base and the V segment lost 4 bases, leaving 5 bases of the junction unmatched. Germline lookup yields CDR1 SGHRS and CDR2 YFSETQ. CDR3 DNA sequence: TGCGCCAGCAGCAAACAGGGGGCGGAGAACACCGGGGAGCTGTTTTTT. Protein: CASSKQGAENTGELFF.

The rearrangement links TRBV5-5 to TRBJ2-3, with 8 bases identical to TRBD1. V was pared by 0 bases and J by 4 bases, with 7 bases of the junction left unmatched. From germline, CDR1 is SGHKS and CDR2 YYEKEE (reference sequence). The CDR3 contains 16 residues. The DNA for the CDR3 is TGTGCCAGCAGCTTGGCGGCGACAGGGGTTGCAGATACGCAGTATTTT. It yields the protein CASSLAATGVADTQYF. Full variable domain (missing parts from reference TRBV5-5 and TRBJ2-3): DAGVTQSPTHLIKTRGQQVTLRCSPISGHKSVSWYQQVLGQGPQFIFQYYEKEERGRGNFPDRFSARQFPNYSSELNVNALLLGDSALYLCASSLAATGVADTQYFGPGTRLTVL.